This record looks at one T cell receptor (beta chain) sequence and its context. The data derive from a study of identical twins. Unique molecular identifiers were present on the cDNA, which also gained a universal primer site by template switching. TCRdb processed the 5' RACE reads anew with MiXCR; each CDR3 protein has one entry. This sample yields around 570,000 distinct CDR3 sequences, of which around a tenth are seen a single time; around 3.1% belongs to the top ten. Germline values: CDR1 MDHEN, CDR2 SYDVKM. The CDR3 is made up of 12 amino acids. V dropped 3 bases and J dropped 13 bases, with 13 bases sitting between them. Separately, the same data were catalogued under a study of yellow fever vaccine responses in identical twins. From that second work: Vaccine-induced T cell responses in twins were reportedly observed to appear partly convergent, partly personalized.

The TCR originated in a woman aged 18-30 years in good health. The sample consisted of PBMCs. The chain uses TRBV28 and TRBJ2-1, with D uncertain. The CDR3 loop reads CASSFPPLTQFF. The CDR3 region has the DNA TGTGCCAGCAGTTTCCCACCTTTGACTCAGTTCTTC. Looking up the rest from reference TRBV28 and TRBJ2-1 gives the full variable domain: DVKVTQSSRYLVKRTGEKVFLECVQDMDHENMFWYRQDPGLGLRLIYFSYDVKMKEKGDIPEGYSVSREKKERFSLILESASTNQTSMYLCASSFPPLTQFFGPGTRLTVL.